One and the same sample provided the 9 T cell receptor beta chains below, sequenced in a study of blood T cell repertoires in COVID-19. Measured with immunoSEQ multiplex PCR; TCRdb has only the in-frame clones, and not every one. Of over 100,000 clones in the sample, approximately 84% were seen once. Sequencing used peripheral blood. These receptors all stem from a woman aged 55-70 years with acute or convalescent COVID-19.

The chain employs TRBV5-4 and TRBJ2-1, with 12 positions matching TRBD2. J gave up 6 bases and V 2 bases, and 3 bases lay outside the gene matches. This CDR3 contains 15 residues. Germline V gene sequence: CDR1 SGHNT, CDR2 YYREEE (reference sequence). The CDR3 is CASSFLAGGGNEQFF. As DNA, the CDR3 is TGTGCCAGCAGCTTTCTAGCGGGGGGGGGCAATGAGCAGTTCTTC.

J is TRBJ2-5 and V is TRBV19; 9 bases line up with TRBD1. This CDR3 contains 17 residues. With V trimmed by 0 bases and J by 4 bases, 9 bases remained unmatched. CDR1 and CDR2 (germline): LNHDA, SQIVND (reference sequence). CDR3 sequence: CASSIDPGTGIAETQYF. The CDR3 nucleotides read TGTGCCAGTAGTATAGATCCCGGGACAGGGATCGCAGAGACCCAGTACTTC.

The gene calls are TRBV4-2 and TRBJ1-4, with 10 positions matching TRBD1. This CDR3 is built from 19 residues. Germline V CDR1 and CDR2: LGHNA, YNFKEQ. The V and J ends lost 3 bases and 7 bases, in that order; junction bases with no gene match: 17. The CDR3 DNA follows: TGTGCCAGCAGCCACGAAACCCTTTCTCGGACAGGGGGATTTGAAAAACTGTTTTTT. This encodes CASSHETLSRTGGFEKLFF.

The chain links TRBV5-5 to TRBJ1-4; TRBD1 is a possible D gene (5 bases). The V gene's germline CDR1 is SGHKS and CDR2 YYEKEE (reference sequence). CDR3 length: 13 amino acids. The V and J ends lost 3 bases and 7 bases respectively, with 10 bases between them. The CDR3 is CASSSGGGEKLFF. In nucleotides, the CDR3 is TGTGCCAGCAGCTCGGGGGGGGGTGAAAAACTGTTTTTT.

J is TRBJ2-1 and V is TRBV3-1 (or the pseudogene TRBV3-2), with 12 bases lining up with TRBD1. V trimming: 2 bases; J trimming: 8 bases; junction bases outside the gene matches: 7. The CDR3 sequence is 16 residues long. CDR1 is LGHDT and CDR2 is YNNKEL in the germline V gene (reference sequence). The CDR3 region has the DNA TGTGCCAGCAGCCAATTACCGGGACAGGGGGCGGATGAGCAGTTCTTC. As protein: CASSQLPGQGADEQFF.

The chain joins TRBV5-6 to TRBJ1-3, with D possibly being TRBD1 (5 bases). The CDR3 runs to 14 residues. Germline V gives CDR1 SGHDT, CDR2 YYEEEE. V was shortened by 5 bases and J by 8 bases, with 17 bases between the two germline ends. This CDR3 is CASRAWGPGHTIYF. CDR3 nucleotides: TGTGCCAGCAGGGCTTGGGGCCCCGGGCACACCATATATTTT.

J is TRBJ2-2 and V is TRBV19; 9 nucleotides match TRBD2. Unmatched junction bases numbered 9, after V lost 6 bases and J lost 7 bases. The CDR3 length is 15 residues. The germline CDR1 and CDR2 sequences are LNHDA and SQIVND (reference sequence). The CDR3 bases are TGTGCCAGTAGCAATAGCGGGGGAATGGTCGGGGAGCTGTTTTTT. Amino acids: CASSNSGGMVGELFF.

This chain joins TRBV14 and TRBJ2-5; D unresolved. CDR3 length equals 15 residues. V lost 4 bases and J 0 bases, leaving 12 bases between the germline ends. Germline V gives CDR1 SGHDN, CDR2 FVKESK. CDR3 sequence (DNA): TGTGCCAGCAGCCGCGCGGTCCCGTACCAAGAGACCCAGTACTTC. It encodes CASSRAVPYQETQYF.

The chain joins TRBV5-6 to TRBJ2-1; TRBD1 aligns across 7 bases. The CDR3 extends over 17 amino acids. The germline V gene encodes CDR1 SGHDT and CDR2 YYEEEE. J gave up 7 bases and V 1 base, and 14 bases lay outside the gene matches. The CDR3 loop is CASSLITGAPPGNEQFF. CDR3 in DNA: TGTGCCAGCAGCTTGATTACAGGGGCCCCCCCGGGGAATGAGCAGTTCTTC.